These 16 T cell receptor beta chains came from one sample sequenced in a study of beta chain features in type 1 diabetes. Findings and caveats of the study: TCRB CDR3 length was moderately but significantly reduced in all four CD4+ subsets of Type 1 diabetes patients.

Reverse transcription of all isolated RNA meant that expressed TCRB transcripts were sequenced. The data were produced by immunoSEQ multiplex PCR, yet TCRdb's version contains in-frame clones alone and is incomplete. The data hold 150,000 to 200,000 clones, with 63% observed a single time. The antigens of these receptors remain unknown. The sample taken for sequencing was naive CD4+ T cells from blood. All receptors come from a man between 25 and 39 years old with type 1 diabetes.

The genes are TRBV4-3 and TRBJ2-7; D unresolved. Germline CDR1 and CDR2: LGHNA and YSLEER. The CDR3 has 16 amino acids. Trimming pared 3 bases from V and 0 bases from J, leaving 15 bases between. The CDR3 region has the DNA TGCGCCAGCAGCCATCAAACATTCCTCAGCTCCTACGAGCAGTACTTC. It is translated as CASSHQTFLSSYEQYF.

A few counts support this clone. The gene calls are TRBV9 and TRBJ1-5; D not resolved. The CDR3 length is 14 residues. The germline gives CDR1 SGDLS, CDR2 YYNGEE. Trimming took off 0 bases at V and 5 bases at J, with 9 bases between the two ends. CDR3 DNA: TGTGCCAGCAGCGTAGATGGAGGGTATCAGCCCCAGCATTTT. It codes for CASSVDGGYQPQHF.

The rearrangement uses TRBV29-1 and TRBJ2-5; D not certain. The CDR3 has 13 residues. Germline lookup yields CDR1 SQVTM and CDR2 ANQGSEA. V was clipped by 4 bases and J by 5 bases, with 14 bases between them. CDR3 DNA: TGCAGCGTTGGTGTCAGGATTGGGGAGACCCAGTACTTC. Amino acid sequence: CSVGVRIGETQYF.

This chain joins TRBV7-8 and TRBJ2-4, with a weak D call TRBD1 (5 bases). With 0 bases removed from V and 0 bases from J, the gap between germline ends came to 12 bases. The CDR3 contains 17 residues. The germline V gene encodes CDR1 SGHVS and CDR2 FQNEAQ. This CDR3 reads CASSLAKTELAKNIQYF. The CDR3, as DNA: TGTGCCAGCAGCTTAGCGAAGACAGAGTTAGCCAAAAACATTCAGTACTTC.

In DNA, the CDR3 is TGTGCCAGCAGCCCGGACAGGGGGCTCGATACGCAGTATTTT. This encodes CASSPDRGLDTQYF. This sequence joins TRBV7-2 and TRBJ2-3; TRBD1 matches at 11 bases. V shed 5 bases and J 6 bases; nucleotides not matched to a gene: 4. From germline, CDR1 is SGHTA and CDR2 FQGNSA. This CDR3 is 14 amino acids long.

The V gene is TRBV29-1, the J gene TRBJ1-5, with D maybe TRBD1 (5 bases). Germline V gene lookup returns CDR1 SQVTM and CDR2 ANQGSEA. Trimming left V 4 bases short and J 5 bases short, with 9 bases between. The length of the CDR3 is 12 residues. The DNA of the CDR3 is TGCAGCGTTGGATCGGGGGATCAGCCCCAGCATTTT. Translation: CSVGSGDQPQHF.

The CDR3 sequence: CSAQGQGDRRTQYF. For the CDR3, the DNA is TGCAGCGCCCAGGGACAGGGAGATAGACGGACCCAGTACTTC. The chain links TRBV29-1 to TRBJ2-5, with TRBD1 matching over 9 bases. The CDR3 has 14 amino acids. The V and J ends lost 7 bases and 7 bases, in that order; junction bases with no gene match: 13. The germline CDR1 and CDR2 sequences are SQVTM and ANQGSEA.

The V gene is TRBV29-1, the J gene TRBJ1-1, with D hard to call. This CDR3 spans 14 amino acids. Germline values: CDR1 SQVTM, CDR2 ANQGSEA. V was trimmed by 6 bases and J by 5 bases, leaving 19 bases between them. The chain's CDR3 is CSVASVGLGTEAFF. Written as DNA, the CDR3 is TGCAGCGTCGCCTCCGTAGGGCTGGGGACTGAAGCTTTCTTT.

In this sample, this clone turned up a few times. The J gene is TRBJ2-5, the V gene TRBV30; D remains ambiguous. Germline V gene sequence: CDR1 GTSNPN, CDR2 SVGIG (reference sequence). Trimming cost V 3 bases and J 4 bases, with 12 bases left between them. The CDR3 length is 13 residues. The CDR3 DNA follows: TGTGCCTGGAGCCGGAACGTTGCAGAGACCCAGTACTTC. This translates into CAWSRNVAETQYF. The full variable domain, rest sourced from reference TRBV30 and TRBJ2-5, is SQTIHQWPATLVQPVGSPLSLECTVEGTSNPNLYWYRQAAGRGLQLLFYSVGIGQISSEVPQNLSASRPQDRQFILSSKKLLLSDSGFYLCAWSRNVAETQYFGPGTRLLVL.

This chain links TRBV7-9 with TRBJ2-3; no clear D gene. V lost 3 bases and J 2 bases, leaving 6 bases between the germline ends. This CDR3 spans 13 amino acids. From germline, CDR1 is SEHNR and CDR2 FQNEAQ (reference sequence). The CDR3 sequence: CASSFMSTDTQYF. The DNA of the CDR3 is TGTGCCAGCAGCTTTATGTCCACAGATACGCAGTATTTT.

The count of this clone is one. In the same sample, other DNA sequences code for this CDR3. The J gene is TRBJ2-5, the V gene TRBV5-1; D is undetermined. Germline CDR1 SGHRS, CDR2 YFSETQ. This CDR3 is built from 12 residues. V was cut by 1 base and J by 1 base, with 2 bases left in between. CDR3 coding DNA: TGCGCCAGCAGCTTGTCCCAAGAGACCCAGTACTTC. Protein: CASSLSQETQYF. The full variable domain, in which reference TRBV5-1 and TRBJ2-5 provide the parts outside the CDR3, is KAGVTQTPRYLIKTRGQQVTLSCSPISGHRSVSWYQQTPGQGLQFLFEYFSETQRNKGNFPGRFSGRQFSNSRSEMNVSTLELGDSALYLCASSLSQETQYFGPGTRLLVL.

There are a few counts of this clone. This chain uses TRBV25-1 with TRBJ2-3; the D is unclear. V was cut by 7 bases and J by 4 bases, with 12 bases left in between. Germline-derived CDR1 and CDR2 are MGHDK and SYGVNS. The CDR3 extends over 13 amino acids. CDR3 coding DNA: TGTGCCAGCACGAAGAGCGCCCCAGATACGCAGTATTTT. It encodes CASTKSAPDTQYF.

This clone came up a few times. V gene TRBV30 combines with J gene TRBJ1-4; 10 positions agree with TRBD1. CDR1 is GTSNPN, CDR2 SVGIG, per germline (reference sequence). With V trimmed by 3 bases and J by 7 bases, 11 bases remained unmatched. The CDR3 runs to 16 residues. DNA for the CDR3: TGTGCCTGGAGGCACCCGGGACAGGGGTTCGGTGAAAAACTGTTTTTT. It is translated as CAWRHPGQGFGEKLFF.

The chain employs TRBV11-2 and TRBJ2-7; D not resolved. CDR3 size: 11 residues. V gave up 5 bases and J gave up 6 bases, with 8 bases separating them. Germline V lookup: CDR1 SGHAT, CDR2 FQNNGV. CDR3 region: CASSPGTEQYF. The CDR3 DNA follows: TGTGCCAGCAGCCCCGGTACCGAGCAGTACTTC.

The sample holds a few counts of this clone. V is TRBV11-2 and J is TRBJ2-1; D not resolved. V was trimmed by 0 bases and J by 9 bases, leaving 9 bases between them. This CDR3 spans 13 amino acids. CDR1 and CDR2 from the germline V gene are SGHAT and FQNNGV. For the CDR3, the DNA is TGTGCCAGCAGCTTAGATCCAAAACTTGAGCAGTTCTTC. Protein product: CASSLDPKLEQFF.

This chain connects TRBV5-4 to TRBJ2-7; D may be TRBD1 (6 bases). The CDR3 runs 14 residues. Per germline, CDR1 SGHNT and CDR2 YYREEE (reference sequence). V lost 4 bases and J 0 bases, leaving 11 bases between the germline ends. CDR3 sequence: CASSPKDSSYEQYF. The CDR3 DNA reads TGTGCCAGCAGCCCCAAGGACAGCTCCTACGAGCAGTACTTC.